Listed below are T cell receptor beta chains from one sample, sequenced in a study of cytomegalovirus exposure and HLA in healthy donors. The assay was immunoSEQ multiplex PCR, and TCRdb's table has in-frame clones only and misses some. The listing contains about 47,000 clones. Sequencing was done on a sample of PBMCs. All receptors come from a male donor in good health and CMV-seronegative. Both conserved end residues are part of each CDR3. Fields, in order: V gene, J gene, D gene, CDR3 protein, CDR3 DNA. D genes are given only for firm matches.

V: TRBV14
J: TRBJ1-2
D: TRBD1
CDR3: CASSQDRGSGYTF
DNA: TGTGCCAGCAGCCAGGACAGGGGGAGCGGCTACACCTTC

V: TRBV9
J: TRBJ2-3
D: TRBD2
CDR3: CASSVGWRGGQDTQYF
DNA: TGTGCCAGCAGCGTAGGATGGCGGGGGGGCCAAGATACGCAGTATTTT

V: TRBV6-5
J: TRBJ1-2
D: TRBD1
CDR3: CASSYSVGTGGYGYTF
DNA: TGTGCCAGCAGTTACTCGGTCGGGACAGGGGGCTATGGCTACACCTTC

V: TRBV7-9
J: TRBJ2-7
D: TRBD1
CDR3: CASSLPRTGSYEQYF
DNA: TGTGCCAGCAGCCTCCCAAGGACAGGCTCCTACGAGCAGTACTTC

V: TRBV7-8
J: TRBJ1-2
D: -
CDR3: CASSLGGDGYTF
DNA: TGTGCCAGCAGCTTAGGAGGTGATGGCTACACCTTC

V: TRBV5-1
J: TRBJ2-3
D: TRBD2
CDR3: CASSPGLALDTQYF
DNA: TGCGCCAGCAGCCCCGGACTAGCGCTCGATACGCAGTATTTT

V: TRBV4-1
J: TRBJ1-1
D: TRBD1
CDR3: CASSRGDRDGSFF
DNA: TGCGCCAGCAGCCGGGGAGACAGGGATGGTTCTTTCTTT

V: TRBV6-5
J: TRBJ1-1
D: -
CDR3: CASSYEAGYTEAFF
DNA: TGTGCCAGCAGTTACGAGGCAGGGTACACTGAAGCTTTCTTT

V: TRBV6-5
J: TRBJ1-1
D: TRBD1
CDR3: CASRRDSMNTEAFF
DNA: TGTGCCAGCAGACGGGACAGCATGAACACTGAAGCTTTCTTT

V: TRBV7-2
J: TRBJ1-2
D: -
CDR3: CASSPTGGRANYGYTF
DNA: TGTGCCAGCAGCCCGACCGGGGGGAGAGCTAACTATGGCTACACCTTC

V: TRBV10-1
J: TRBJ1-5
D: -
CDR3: CASSLGSDQPQHF
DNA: TGCGCCAGCAGTCTAGGGAGCGATCAGCCCCAGCATTTT

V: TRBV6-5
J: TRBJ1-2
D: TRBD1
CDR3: CASRPQGASYGYTF
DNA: TGTGCCAGCAGACCACAGGGGGCGAGCTATGGCTACACCTTC

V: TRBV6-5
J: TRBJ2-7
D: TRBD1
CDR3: CASSGPGTGNYEQYF
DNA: TGTGCCAGCAGTGGTCCGGGGACAGGGAACTACGAGCAGTACTTC

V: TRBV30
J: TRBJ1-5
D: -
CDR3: CAWSVPRSGQPQHF
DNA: TGTGCCTGGAGTGTACCGAGGTCCGGTCAGCCCCAGCATTTT

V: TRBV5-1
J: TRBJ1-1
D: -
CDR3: CASSLGGGNTEAFF
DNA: TGCGCCAGCAGCTTGGGTGGCGGGAACACTGAAGCTTTCTTT

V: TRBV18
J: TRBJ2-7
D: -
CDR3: CASQRTVSHYEQYF
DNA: TGTGCCAGCCAGAGGACAGTATCTCACTACGAGCAGTACTTC

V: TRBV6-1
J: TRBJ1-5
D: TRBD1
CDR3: CASIRDRGNQPQHF
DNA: TGTGCCAGCATACGGGACAGGGGCAATCAGCCCCAGCATTTT

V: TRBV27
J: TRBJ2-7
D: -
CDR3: CASSLSDSAYEQYF
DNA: TGTGCCAGCAGTTTATCGGACAGTGCCTACGAGCAGTACTTC

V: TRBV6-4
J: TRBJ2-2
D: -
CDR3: CASSDRENTGELFF
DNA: TGTGCCAGCAGTGACAGAGAGAACACCGGGGAGCTGTTTTTT

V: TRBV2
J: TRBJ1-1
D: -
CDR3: CAIRLGQITEAFF
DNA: TGTGCCATCCGACTCGGACAGATCACTGAAGCTTTCTTT

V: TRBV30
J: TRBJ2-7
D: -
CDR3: CAWSDNEQYF
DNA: TGTGCCTGGAGTGACAACGAGCAGTACTTC

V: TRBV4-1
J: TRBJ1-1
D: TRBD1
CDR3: CASSPFDRVNTEAFF
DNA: TGCGCCAGCAGCCCATTTGACAGGGTGAACACTGAAGCTTTCTTT

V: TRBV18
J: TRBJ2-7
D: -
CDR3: CASYNSAGSGTYEQYF
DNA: TGTGCCAGCTACAACTCGGCAGGTAGCGGAACCTACGAGCAGTACTTC

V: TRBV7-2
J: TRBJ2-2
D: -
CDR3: CASSLAGAPLPGELFF
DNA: TGTGCCAGCAGCTTAGCGGGGGCCCCTTTACCCGGGGAGCTGTTTTTT

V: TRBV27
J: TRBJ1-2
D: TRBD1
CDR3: CASRRIGQGASGYTF
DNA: TGTGCCAGCAGGAGGATTGGACAGGGGGCTTCTGGCTACACCTTC

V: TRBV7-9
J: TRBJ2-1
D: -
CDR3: CASSPITGFVEQFF
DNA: TGTGCCAGCAGCCCTATTACAGGTTTCGTCGAGCAGTTCTTC

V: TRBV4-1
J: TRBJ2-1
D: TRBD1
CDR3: CASSQVGTGVFEQFF
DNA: TGCGCCAGCAGCCAAGTAGGGACAGGGGTATTTGAGCAGTTCTTC

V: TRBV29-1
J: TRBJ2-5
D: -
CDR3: CSARGRQKETQYF
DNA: TGCAGCGCTAGAGGAAGACAGAAAGAGACCCAGTACTTC

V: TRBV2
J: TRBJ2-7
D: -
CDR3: CASSVTGSYEQYF
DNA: TGTGCCAGCAGCGTGACAGGTTCCTACGAGCAGTACTTC